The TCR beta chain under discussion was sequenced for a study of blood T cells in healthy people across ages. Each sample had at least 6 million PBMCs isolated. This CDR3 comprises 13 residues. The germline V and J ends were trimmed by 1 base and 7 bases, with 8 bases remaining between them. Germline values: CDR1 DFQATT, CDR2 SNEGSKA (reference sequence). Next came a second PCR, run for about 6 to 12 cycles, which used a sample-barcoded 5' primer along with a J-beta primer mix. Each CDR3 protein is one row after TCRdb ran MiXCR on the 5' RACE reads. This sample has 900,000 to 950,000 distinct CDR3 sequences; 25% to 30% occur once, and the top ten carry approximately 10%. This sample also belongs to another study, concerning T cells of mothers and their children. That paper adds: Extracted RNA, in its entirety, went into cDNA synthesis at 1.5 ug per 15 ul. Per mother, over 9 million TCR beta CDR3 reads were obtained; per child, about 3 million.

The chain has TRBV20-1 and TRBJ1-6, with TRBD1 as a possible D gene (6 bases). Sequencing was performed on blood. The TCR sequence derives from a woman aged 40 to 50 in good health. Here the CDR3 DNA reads TGCAGTGCTAGAGGAGGGGGAAATTCACCCCTCCACTTT. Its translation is CSARGGGNSPLHF.